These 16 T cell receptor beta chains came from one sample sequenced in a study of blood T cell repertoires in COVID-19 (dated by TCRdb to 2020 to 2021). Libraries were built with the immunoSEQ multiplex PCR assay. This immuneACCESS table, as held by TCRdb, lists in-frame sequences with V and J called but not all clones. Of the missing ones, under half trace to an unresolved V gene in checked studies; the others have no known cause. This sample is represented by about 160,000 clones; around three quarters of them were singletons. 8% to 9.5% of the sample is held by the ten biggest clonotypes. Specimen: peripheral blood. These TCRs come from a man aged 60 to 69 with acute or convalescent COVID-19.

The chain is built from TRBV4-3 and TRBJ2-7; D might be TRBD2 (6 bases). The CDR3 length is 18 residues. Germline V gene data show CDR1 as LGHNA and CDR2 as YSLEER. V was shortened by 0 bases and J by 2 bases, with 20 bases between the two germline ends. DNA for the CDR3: TGCGCCAGCAGCCAAGATGGCGGGCAGGGCGGGGACCCCTACGAGCAGTACTTC. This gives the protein CASSQDGGQGGDPYEQYF.

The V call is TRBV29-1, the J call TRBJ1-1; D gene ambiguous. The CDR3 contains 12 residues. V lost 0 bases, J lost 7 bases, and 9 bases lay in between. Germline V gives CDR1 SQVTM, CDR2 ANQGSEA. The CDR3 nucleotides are TGCAGCGTTGAAGATGGAGAGGATGAAGCTTTCTTT. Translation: CSVEDGEDEAFF.

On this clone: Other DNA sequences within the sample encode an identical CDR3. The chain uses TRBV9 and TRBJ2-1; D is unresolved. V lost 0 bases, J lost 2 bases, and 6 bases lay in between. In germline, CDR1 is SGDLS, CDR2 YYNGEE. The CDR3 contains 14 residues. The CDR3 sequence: CASSVGDTYNEQFF. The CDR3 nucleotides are TGTGCCAGCAGCGTAGGAGACACCTACAATGAGCAGTTCTTC.

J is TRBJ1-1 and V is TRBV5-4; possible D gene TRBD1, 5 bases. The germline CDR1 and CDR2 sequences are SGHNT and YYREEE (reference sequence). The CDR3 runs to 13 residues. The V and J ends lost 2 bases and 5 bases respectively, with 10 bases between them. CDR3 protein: CASSFAGRTEAFF. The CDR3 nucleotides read TGTGCCAGCAGCTTCGCAGGGCGGACTGAAGCTTTCTTT.

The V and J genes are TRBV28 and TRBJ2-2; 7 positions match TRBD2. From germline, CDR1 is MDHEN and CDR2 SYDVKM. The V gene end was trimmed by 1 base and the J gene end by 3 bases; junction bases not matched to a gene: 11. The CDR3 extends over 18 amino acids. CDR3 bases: TGTGCCAGCAGTTTATCGGATCTGGGGGGGGTGGACACCGGGGAGCTGTTTTTT. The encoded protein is CASSLSDLGGVDTGELFF.

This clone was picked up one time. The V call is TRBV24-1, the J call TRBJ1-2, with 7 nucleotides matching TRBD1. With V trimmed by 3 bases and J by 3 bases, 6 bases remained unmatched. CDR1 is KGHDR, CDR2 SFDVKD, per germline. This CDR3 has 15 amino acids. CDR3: CATSDDREKDYGYTF. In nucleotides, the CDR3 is TGTGCCACCAGTGATGACAGGGAAAAGGACTATGGCTACACCTTC.

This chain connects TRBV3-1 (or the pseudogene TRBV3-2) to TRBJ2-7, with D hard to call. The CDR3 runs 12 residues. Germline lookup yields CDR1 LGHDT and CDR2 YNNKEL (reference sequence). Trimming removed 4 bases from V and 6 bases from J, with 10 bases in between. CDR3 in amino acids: CASSLRVGEQYF. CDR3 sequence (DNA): TGTGCCAGCAGCCTACGGGTGGGCGAGCAGTACTTC.

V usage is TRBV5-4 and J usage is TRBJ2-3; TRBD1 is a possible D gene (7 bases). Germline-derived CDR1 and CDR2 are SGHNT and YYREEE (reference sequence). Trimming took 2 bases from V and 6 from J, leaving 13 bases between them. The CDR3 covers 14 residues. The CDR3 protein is CASSFGQAGDTQYF. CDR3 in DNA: TGTGCCAGCAGCTTCGGACAGGCGGGGGATACGCAGTATTTT.

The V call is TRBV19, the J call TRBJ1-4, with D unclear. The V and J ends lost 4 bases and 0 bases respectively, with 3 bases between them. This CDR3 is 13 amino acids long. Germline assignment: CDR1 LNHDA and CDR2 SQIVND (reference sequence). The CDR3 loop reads CASSTATNEKLFF. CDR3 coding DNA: TGTGCCAGTAGTACGGCAACTAATGAAAAACTGTTTTTT.

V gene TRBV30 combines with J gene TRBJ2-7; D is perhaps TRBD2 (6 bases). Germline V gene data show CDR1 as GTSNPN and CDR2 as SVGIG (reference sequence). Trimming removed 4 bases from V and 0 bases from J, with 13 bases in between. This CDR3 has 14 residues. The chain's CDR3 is CAWTRRDISYEQYF. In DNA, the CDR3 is TGTGCCTGGACCAGGAGGGATATCTCCTACGAGCAGTACTTC. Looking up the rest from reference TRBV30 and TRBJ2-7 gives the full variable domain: SQTIHQWPATLVQPVGSPLSLECTVEGTSNPNLYWYRQAAGRGLQLLFYSVGIGQISSEVPQNLSASRPQDRQFILSSKKLLLSDSGFYLCAWTRRDISYEQYFGPGTRLTVT.

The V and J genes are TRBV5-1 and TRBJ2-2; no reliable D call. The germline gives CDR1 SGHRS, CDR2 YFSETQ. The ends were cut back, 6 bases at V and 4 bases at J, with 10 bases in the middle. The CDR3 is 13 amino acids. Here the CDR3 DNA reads TGCGCCAGCATATCTGGGCTCACCGGGGAGCTGTTTTTT. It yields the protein CASISGLTGELFF.

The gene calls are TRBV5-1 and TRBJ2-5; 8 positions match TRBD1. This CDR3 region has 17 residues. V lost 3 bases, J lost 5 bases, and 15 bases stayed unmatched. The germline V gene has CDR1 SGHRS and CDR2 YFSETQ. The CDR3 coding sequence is TGCGCCAGCAGCTGGGGATTGACAGGGGCTGGCGGGGAGACCCAGTACTTC. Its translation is CASSWGLTGAGGETQYF.

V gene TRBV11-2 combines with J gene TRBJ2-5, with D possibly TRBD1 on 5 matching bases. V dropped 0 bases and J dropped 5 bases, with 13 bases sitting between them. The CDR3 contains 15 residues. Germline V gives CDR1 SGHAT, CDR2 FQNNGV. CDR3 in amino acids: CASSLDQTASETQYF. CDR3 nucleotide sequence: TGTGCCAGCAGCTTAGATCAGACAGCCTCGGAGACCCAGTACTTC.

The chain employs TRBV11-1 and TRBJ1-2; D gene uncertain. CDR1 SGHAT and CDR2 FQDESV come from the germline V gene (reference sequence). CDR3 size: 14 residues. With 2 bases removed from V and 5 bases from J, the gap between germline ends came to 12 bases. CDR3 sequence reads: CASSLSPNSYGYTF. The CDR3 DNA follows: TGTGCCAGCAGCTTAAGCCCTAATTCTTATGGCTACACCTTC.

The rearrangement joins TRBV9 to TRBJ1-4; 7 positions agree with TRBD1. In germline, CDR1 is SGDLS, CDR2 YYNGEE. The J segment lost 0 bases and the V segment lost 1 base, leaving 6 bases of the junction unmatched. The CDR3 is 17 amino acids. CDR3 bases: TGTGCCAGCAGCGTAATGGACAGGCCCACAACTAATGAAAAACTGTTTTTT. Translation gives CASSVMDRPTTNEKLFF.

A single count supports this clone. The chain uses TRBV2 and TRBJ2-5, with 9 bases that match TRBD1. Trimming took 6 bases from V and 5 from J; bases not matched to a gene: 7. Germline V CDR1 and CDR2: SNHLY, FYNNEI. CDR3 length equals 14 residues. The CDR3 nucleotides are TGTGCCAGCAGCCGCGGACAGGGGAGTGAGACCCAGTACTTC. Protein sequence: CASSRGQGSETQYF. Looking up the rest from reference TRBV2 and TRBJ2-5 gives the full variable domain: EPEVTQTPSHQVTQMGQEVILRCVPISNHLYFYWYRQILGQKVEFLVSFYNNEISEKSEIFDDQFSVERPDGSNFTLKIRSTKLEDSAMYFCASSRGQGSETQYFGPGTRLLVL.